The sequence of this T cell receptor (beta chain) was determined in a study of CD8+ T cells in alopecia areata. The length of the CDR3 is 12 residues. Germline CDR1 is SQVTM and CDR2 is ANQGSEA. V lost 4 bases to trimming and J lost 0 bases, with 6 bases between them. Using a FACSAria, the CD4+ and CD8+ T cells were sorted from the PBMCs. Reverse transcription of extracted RNA yielded cDNA, which provided the sequencing template. Assay: immunoSEQ multiplex PCR; the TCRdb copy retains only in-frame clones and omits some. The repertoire holds about 64,000 clones, with around 40% as singletons. This clone has only a few counts.

This TCR was recovered from a human donor with alopecia areata. This chain connects TRBV29-1 to TRBJ1-1; no clear D. Sequencing used NKG2D-low CD8+ T cells sorted from blood. This CDR3 reads CSVAGLNTEAFF. The CDR3, as DNA: TGCAGCGTTGCAGGCTTGAACACTGAAGCTTTCTTT.